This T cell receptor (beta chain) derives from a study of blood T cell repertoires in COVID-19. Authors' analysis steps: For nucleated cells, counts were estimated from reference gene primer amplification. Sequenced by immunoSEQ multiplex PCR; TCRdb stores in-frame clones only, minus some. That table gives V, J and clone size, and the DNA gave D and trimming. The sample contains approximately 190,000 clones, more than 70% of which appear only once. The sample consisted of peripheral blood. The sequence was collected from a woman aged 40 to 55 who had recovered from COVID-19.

In nucleotides, the CDR3 is TGCAGCGCCGTAGGGGGACCCGAGCAGTACTTC. This sequence encodes CSAVGGPEQYF. The chain recombines TRBV29-1 with TRBJ2-7; D might be TRBD1 (6 bases). Per the germline V gene, CDR1 is SQVTM and CDR2 is ANQGSEA. The CDR3 covers 11 residues. V was clipped by 7 bases and J by 6 bases, with 13 bases between them.